Sequencing of this T cell receptor (beta chain) was carried out in a study of blood T cell repertoires in COVID-19. On the study more broadly: Material from acute and convalescent COVID-19 was sourced from the United States, Italy and Spain. In each case, the material was cDNA or gDNA derived from T cells, B-cell-depleted T cells, or PBMCs.

Authors' processing steps: Reference gene primer amplification yielded estimated nucleated cell counts. Repertoires were generated with immunoSEQ multiplex PCR, while TCRdb's copy carries only in-frame clones and drops some. The V and J calls and clone size were taken over from that table, and D and trimming were inferred from the DNA. The table records roughly 150,000 clones, around 90% of them present only once. CDR3 size: 15 residues. Germline values: CDR1 SGHVS, CDR2 FQNEAQ. With 0 bases removed from V and 5 bases from J, the gap between germline ends came to 8 bases. The V gene is TRBV7-8, the J gene TRBJ1-6; TRBD1 might be the D (5 bases). The TCR comes from a human donor in a cohort sampled during active COVID-19. Sequenced input: peripheral blood. This CDR3 reads CASSLAAGDNSPLHF. The CDR3 DNA sequence: TGTGCCAGCAGCTTAGCGGCGGGGGATAATTCACCCCTCCACTTT.